This T cell receptor (beta chain) was obtained from a study of molecular identifiers for immune sequencing clone quantification (dated by TCRdb to 2016 to 2019). Notes on the research overall: In a replicate experiment, RNA from around 20,000 or 100,000 naive CD8 T cells was split into five aliquots, four of which were sequenced. This methods study used CD8 T cells to benchmark TCR RNA copy counting and molecular-identifier clustering-based TCR repertoire sequencing (MIDCIRS).

Libraries were prepared through PCR. The sequencing machine was an Illumina HiSeq 4000. Bulk TCR libraries were made following a previously described method, with the TCR primers given in Table S5. Purification of total RNA was performed with the Qiagen AllPrep DNA/RNA kit. Before analysis, reads from multiple sequencing runs of one library were combined. In the source study's methods: Only reads with exact TCR constant sequence were kept, trimmed to 150 nt, and grouped by their 12-nt molecular barcodes. Within each barcode group, reads were sub-clustered at a 15% Levenshtein threshold, and quality-weighted consensus sequences were built per RNA molecule. Non-functional sequences were removed, as were lower-count sequences one edit away from another. On the basis of fitting two negative binomial distributions, barcode sub-clusters with fewer than 20% of the maximum read count were discarded. The raw public reads went through TCRdb reprocessing: fastp at Q25, MiXCR clone calling, in-frame beta chains kept. All rows with the same CDR3 protein become a single entry with the most common DNA and genes. For this entry, the V and J calls and clone size follow TCRdb and not the study's own pipeline. The table for this sample lists over 600,000 distinct CDR3 sequences; nearly 20% of them were counted only once. The ten largest clones capture about 0.9% of the sample.

The germline V gene (reference sequence) provides CDR1 LGHDT and CDR2 YNNKEL. V sheds 0 bases and J sheds 0 bases, leaving 9 bases between their ends. Inclusive of the bounding cysteine and phenylalanine, the CDR3 is 15 residues long. Only the CDR3 DNA is retained, 45 bases long and in frame from the first base. What the work shows at the level of the full study, not this receptor alone: Naive libraries contained spiked-in Jurkat TCR RNA (roughly ten copies' worth), which is not part of the donor repertoire. Modeling gave about 3 recovered TCR RNA copies per cell versus about 10 by digital PCR, implying approximately 30% capture efficiency. Spiked-in Jurkat TCR RNA equal to a single cell's worth was reported to be detectable even within one million naive CD8 T cells. Highly expanded clone sizes could be underestimated because identical TCR molecules may share a barcode. Clones above 20 RNA copies held over 99% of molecules in CMV-specific effector cells but under 1% in naive cells. Without barcode sub-clustering, chimeric consensus sequences inflated TCR diversity; chimeras reached as high as 47%.

Libraries of naive CD8 T cells were generated from around 20,000 to 990,000 sorted cells, with 10%, 30% or 50% of the purified RNA used. Naive CD8 T cells were FACS-sorted as CD8+CD4-CCR7+CD45RA+ on a BD FACSAria II into RLT Plus buffer. To test detection sensitivity, Jurkat RNA equivalent to more than 9 TCR copies was spiked into samples of roughly 20,000-1,000,000 naive CD8 T cells. CD8 T cells were enriched using RosetteSep CD8+ T Cell Enrichment Cocktail and Ficoll-Paque, and the enriched cells then underwent ACK red cell lysis. Worth noting for this clonotype: No antigen is known for it. One base away there is no much larger clone; base qualities are not given.

The receptor chain draws on TRBV3-1 and TRBJ2-7, with TRBD1 perhaps the D gene, on 5 matching bases. Input material: naive CD8+ T cells from blood, with Jurkat cell RNA spiked in. Explained via the paper, the cell subset or site label denotes: FACS-sorted CD8+CD4-CCR7+CD45RA+ naive T cells. The TCR was taken from a human donor in good health. Some libraries in this study had Jurkat cell RNA spiked in. The DNA sequence is as follows: TGTGCCAGCAGCCAAGATAGTGGACACTCCTACGAGCAGTACTTC. It translates to CASSQDSGHSYEQYF.